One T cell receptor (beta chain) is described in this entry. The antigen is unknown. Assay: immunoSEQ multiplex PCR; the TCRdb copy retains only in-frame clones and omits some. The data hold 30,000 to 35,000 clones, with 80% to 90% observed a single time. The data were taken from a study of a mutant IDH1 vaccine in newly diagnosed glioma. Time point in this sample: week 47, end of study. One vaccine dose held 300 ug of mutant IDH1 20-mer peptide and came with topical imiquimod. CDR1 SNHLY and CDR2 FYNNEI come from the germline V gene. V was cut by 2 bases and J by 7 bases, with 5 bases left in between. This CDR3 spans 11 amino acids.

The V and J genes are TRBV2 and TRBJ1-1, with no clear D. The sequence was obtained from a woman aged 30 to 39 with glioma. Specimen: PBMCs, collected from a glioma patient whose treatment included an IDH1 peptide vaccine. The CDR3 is CASSETVEAFF. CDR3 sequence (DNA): TGTGCCAGCAGTGAAACCGTTGAAGCTTTCTTT.